What follows is one T cell receptor beta chain and its context. The data stem from a study of blood T cell repertoires in COVID-19. V gave up 0 bases and J gave up 8 bases, with 19 bases separating them. The CDR3 has 16 amino acids. Germline V gene lookup returns CDR1 LGHNT and CDR2 FRNRAP. Clones were read by immunoSEQ multiplex PCR, and TCRdb kept only the in-frame ones, dropping some. The table records around 400,000 clones, 80% to 90% of them present only once. Sequencing was performed on peripheral blood. The receptor was derived from a woman aged 60-75 years with COVID-19, enrolled during active disease. The genes are TRBV12-5 and TRBJ1-2; D call uncertain. CDR3 sequence (DNA): TGTGCTAGTGGTTTGGTAATGACTGATGCCTCAGAGGGCTACACCTTC. Encoded protein: CASGLVMTDASEGYTF.